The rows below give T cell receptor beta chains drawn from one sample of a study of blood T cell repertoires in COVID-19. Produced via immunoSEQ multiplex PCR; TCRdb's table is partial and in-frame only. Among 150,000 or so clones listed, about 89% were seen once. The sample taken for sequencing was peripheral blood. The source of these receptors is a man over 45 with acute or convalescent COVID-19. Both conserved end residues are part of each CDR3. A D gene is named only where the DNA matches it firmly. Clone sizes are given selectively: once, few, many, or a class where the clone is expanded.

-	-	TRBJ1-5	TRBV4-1	CASSQNPRAGLNQPQHF	TGCGCCAGCAGCCAAAACCCCCGGGCAGGGCTTAATCAGCCCCAGCATTTT
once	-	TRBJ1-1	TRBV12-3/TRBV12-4	CASSLSVNTEAFF	TGTGCCAGCAGTTTGTCCGTGAACACTGAAGCTTTCTTT
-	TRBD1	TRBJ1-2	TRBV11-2	CASSLSGGQGGYGYTF	TGTGCCAGCAGCTTATCCGGCGGACAGGGGGGCTATGGCTACACCTTC
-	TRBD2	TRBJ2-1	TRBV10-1	CASSGLAGDEQFF	TGCGCCAGCAGTGGGCTAGCGGGGGATGAGCAGTTCTTC
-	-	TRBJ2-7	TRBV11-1	CASSLVGRFDYEQYF	TGTGCCAGCAGCCTGGTAGGCAGGTTTGACTACGAGCAGTACTTC
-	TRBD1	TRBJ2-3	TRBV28	CASSTGVADTDTQYF	TGTGCCAGCAGCACAGGGGTGGCAGACACAGATACGCAGTATTTT
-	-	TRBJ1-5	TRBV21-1	CASSPTDRENQPQHF	TGTGCCAGCAGCCCCACCGACAGGGAGAATCAGCCCCAGCATTTT
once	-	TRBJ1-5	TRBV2	CASSGSDQPQHF	TGTGCCAGCAGTGGTAGCGATCAGCCCCAGCATTTT
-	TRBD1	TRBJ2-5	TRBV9	CASSTLGGSETQYF	TGTGCCAGCAGCACCCTAGGGGGCTCAGAGACCCAGTACTTC
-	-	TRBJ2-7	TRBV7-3	CASSQGRTYEQYF	TGTGCCAGCAGCCAGGGCCGGACCTACGAGCAGTACTTC
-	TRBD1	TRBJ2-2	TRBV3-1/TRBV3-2	CASSPWNSRGGSGGELFF	TGTGCCAGCAGTCCATGGAATAGTCGAGGGGGCTCGGGCGGGGAGCTGTTTTTT
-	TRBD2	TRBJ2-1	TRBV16	CASSRAGTRVHNEQFF	TGTGCCAGCAGCCGAGCCGGGACTAGGGTCCACAATGAGCAGTTCTTC
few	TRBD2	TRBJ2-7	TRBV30	CAWRGTSGRSYEQYF	TGTGCCTGGAGAGGTACTAGCGGGCGTTCCTACGAGCAGTACTTC
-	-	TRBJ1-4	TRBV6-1	CASSEPATNEKLFF	TGTGCCAGCAGTGAACCTGCAACTAATGAAAAACTGTTTTTT
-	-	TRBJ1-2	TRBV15	CATSRAEAAGYTF	TGTGCCACCAGCAGGGCTGAGGCTGCTGGCTACACCTTC
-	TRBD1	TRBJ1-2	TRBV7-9	CASSLSRGTGFGYTF	TGTGCCAGCAGTCTCTCTCGGGGGACAGGGTTTGGCTACACCTTC
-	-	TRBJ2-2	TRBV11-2	CASSPPAGELFF	TGTGCCAGCAGCCCTCCCGCCGGGGAGCTGTTTTTT
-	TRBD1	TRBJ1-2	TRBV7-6	CASSPVGTGINYGYTF	TGTGCCAGCAGCCCAGTAGGGACAGGGATCAACTATGGCTACACCTTC
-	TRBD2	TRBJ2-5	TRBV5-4	CASSQGLAGGGETQYF	TGTGCCAGCAGCCAAGGACTAGCGGGGGGCGGAGAGACCCAGTACTTC
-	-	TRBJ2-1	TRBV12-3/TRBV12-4	CASSLRLVVEQFF	TGTGCCAGCAGTTTAAGACTAGTCGTTGAGCAGTTCTTC
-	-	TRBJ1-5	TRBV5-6	CASSLGGGQPQHF	TGTGCCAGCAGCTTAGGAGGCGGTCAGCCCCAGCATTTT
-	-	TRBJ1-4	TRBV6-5	CASSFDRLTEKLFF	TGTGCCAGCAGTTTTGACAGGCTCACTGAAAAACTGTTTTTT
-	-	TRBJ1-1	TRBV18	CASSPSANSLDTEAFF	TGTGCCAGCTCACCATCCGCAAACAGCCTGGACACTGAAGCTTTCTTT
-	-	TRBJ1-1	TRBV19	CASSILRGKGTEAFF	TGTGCCAGTAGTATTTTGCGGGGTAAGGGCACTGAAGCTTTCTTT
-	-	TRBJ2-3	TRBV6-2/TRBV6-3	CASSYLLGFPSTDTQYF	TGTGCCAGCAGTTACCTGCTCGGGTTTCCTAGCACAGATACGCAGTATTTT
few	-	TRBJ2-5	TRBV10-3	CAISGSASVQETQYF	TGTGCCATCAGTGGGAGCGCCTCGGTCCAAGAGACCCAGTACTTC
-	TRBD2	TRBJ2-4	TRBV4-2	CASSQGLAGGPLTKNIQYF	TGTGCCAGCAGCCAAGGCTTAGCGGGAGGGCCTTTGACCAAAAACATTCAGTACTTC
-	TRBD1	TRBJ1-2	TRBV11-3	CASSLYRQGGYGYTF	TGTGCCAGCAGCTTATATCGACAGGGTGGCTATGGCTACACCTTC
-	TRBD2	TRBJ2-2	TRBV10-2	CASSRASGRVNGELFF	TGCGCCAGCAGTCGAGCCAGCGGGAGAGTAAACGGGGAGCTGTTTTTT
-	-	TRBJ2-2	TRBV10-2	CASRGYGGPGELFF	TGCGCCAGCAGGGGCTACGGAGGACCCGGGGAGCTGTTTTTT
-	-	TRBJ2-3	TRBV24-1	CATSDSETGKSTDTQYF	TGTGCCACCAGTGATTCAGAAACAGGGAAGAGCACAGATACGCAGTATTTT
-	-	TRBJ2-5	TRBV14	CASSHVQQWPQYF	TGTGCCAGCAGCCATGTACAGCAATGGCCCCAGTACTTC
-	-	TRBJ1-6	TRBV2	CASRQGNNSPLHF	TGTGCCAGCAGGCAGGGTAACAATTCACCCCTCCACTTT
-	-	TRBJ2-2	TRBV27	CASRKHTANTGELFF	TGTGCCAGCAGGAAGCATACAGCGAACACCGGGGAGCTGTTTTTT
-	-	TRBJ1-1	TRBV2	CAQLPIGGRGNTEAFF	TGTGCCCAACTACCTATAGGGGGTCGAGGGAACACTGAAGCTTTCTTT
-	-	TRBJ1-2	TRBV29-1	CSVPSRYGYTF	TGCAGCGTTCCCTCCAGATATGGCTACACCTTC
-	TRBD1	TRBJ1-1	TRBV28	CASRDRLNTEAFF	TGTGCCAGCAGGGACAGGTTGAACACTGAAGCTTTCTTT
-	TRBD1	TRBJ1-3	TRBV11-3	CASSSGQGESGNTIYF	TGTGCCAGCAGCTCCGGACAGGGGGAAAGTGGAAACACCATATATTTT
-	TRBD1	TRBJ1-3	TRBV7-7	CASSLGQGAGNTIYF	TGTGCTAGCAGCTTAGGACAGGGGGCCGGAAACACCATATATTTT
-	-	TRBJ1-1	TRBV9	CASSPGQLTEAFF	TGTGCCAGCAGCCCAGGACAGCTCACTGAAGCTTTCTTT
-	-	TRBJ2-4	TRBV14	CASSQAGRQAKNIQYF	TGTGCCAGCAGCCAGGCGGGACGCCAAGCCAAAAACATTCAGTACTTC
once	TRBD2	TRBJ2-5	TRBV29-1	CSGTRGETQYF	TGCAGCGGGACTAGAGGGGAGACCCAGTACTTC
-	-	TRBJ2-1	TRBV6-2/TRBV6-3	CASSYSESTYNEQFF	TGTGCCAGCAGTTACTCGGAGTCCACCTACAATGAGCAGTTCTTC
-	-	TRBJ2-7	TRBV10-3	CAISESLGPYEQYF	TGTGCCATCAGTGAGTCCCTAGGTCCCTACGAGCAGTACTTC
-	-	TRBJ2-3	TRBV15	CATSRGGMSGDTQYF	TGTGCCACCAGCAGAGGCGGGATGTCGGGAGATACGCAGTATTTT
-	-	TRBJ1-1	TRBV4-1	CASSQRDGQLNTEAFF	TGCGCCAGCAGCCAAAGGGACGGACAGCTGAACACTGAAGCTTTCTTT
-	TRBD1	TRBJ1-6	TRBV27	CASSSLGTGDNSPLHF	TGTGCCAGCAGTTCCCTCGGGACAGGGGATAATTCACCCCTCCACTTT
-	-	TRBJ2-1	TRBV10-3	CAISPQEGAFYNEQFF	TGTGCCATCAGTCCCCAGGAGGGGGCGTTTTACAATGAGCAGTTCTTC
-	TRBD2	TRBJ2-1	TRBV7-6	CASSLVSAGASHEQFF	TGTGCCAGCAGCTTAGTTTCGGCGGGAGCCTCCCATGAGCAGTTCTTC
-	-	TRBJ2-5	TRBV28	CASSLRSLAAETQYF	TGTGCCAGCAGTTTACGGTCTCTAGCAGCAGAGACCCAGTACTTC
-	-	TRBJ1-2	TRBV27	CASSPQTGTGYTF	TGTGCCAGCAGTCCACAGACAGGAACTGGCTACACCTTC
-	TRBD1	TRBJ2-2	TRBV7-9	CANGTVGELFF	TGTGCCAATGGGACAGTCGGGGAGCTGTTTTTT